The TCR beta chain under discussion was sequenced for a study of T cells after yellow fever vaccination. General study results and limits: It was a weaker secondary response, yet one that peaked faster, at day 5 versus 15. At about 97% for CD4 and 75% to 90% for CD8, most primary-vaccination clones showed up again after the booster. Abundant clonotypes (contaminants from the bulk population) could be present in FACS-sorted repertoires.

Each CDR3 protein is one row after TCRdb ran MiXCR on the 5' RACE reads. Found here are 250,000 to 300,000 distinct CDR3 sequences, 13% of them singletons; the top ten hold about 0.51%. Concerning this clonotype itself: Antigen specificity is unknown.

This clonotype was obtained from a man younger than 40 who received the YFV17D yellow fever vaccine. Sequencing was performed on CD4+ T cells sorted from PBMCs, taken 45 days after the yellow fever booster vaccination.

The DNA of the CDR3 is TGTGCCAGCAGCCACCGGGGGGGGACAAGCTCCTACGAGCAGTACTTC. This gives the protein CASSHRGGTSSYEQYF. The V call is TRBV7-2, the J call TRBJ2-7, with TRBD2 identical over 8 bases. The CDR3 spans 16 residues. From germline, CDR1 is SGHTA and CDR2 FQGNSA. With V trimmed by 5 bases and J by 0 bases, 9 bases remained unmatched.